This T cell receptor (beta chain) was retrieved from a study of HIV-infected patients and healthy controls. V shed 4 bases, J shed 2 bases, and the junction held 11 bases outside the gene matches. Germline V gene lookup returns CDR1 KGHSH and CDR2 LQKENI. This CDR3 region has 16 residues. All unsorted peripheral T cells were captured because whole blood was used without fractionation. Reverse transcription used 450 to 500 ng RNA and constant-region primers for alpha and beta. Each of the alpha and beta chains got its own library through chain-specific third strand synthesis with indices. Each molecule carried a 12-nucleotide identifier made of two joined random hexamers added before amplification. MiXCR was run by TCRdb on the 5' RACE reads, yielding one entry per CDR3 protein. The sample lists about 15,000 distinct CDR3 sequences, around 7.7% occurring once. This clonotype was found many times.

The gene calls are TRBV18 and TRBJ2-7; 7 bases are shared with TRBD1. Sequenced material: blood. This sequence was found in an adult in good health. CDR3 coding DNA: TGTGCCAGCTCACAGACTATCGAGACAGGGACCTACGAGCAGTACTTC. This codes for CASSQTIETGTYEQYF.